This TCR beta chain came from a study of blood T cell repertoires in COVID-19. Study details: Sites in the United States, Italy and Spain provided acute and convalescent COVID-19 samples. From T cells, B-cell-depleted T cells, or PBMCs came the material, which was cDNA or gDNA.

V was trimmed by 0 bases and J by 0 bases, leaving 9 bases between them. This CDR3 has 15 amino acids. Germline loops: CDR1 SGHDT, CDR2 YYEEEE. Methods used by the authors: Reference gene primer amplification in the assay estimated nucleated cell counts. This table comes from immunoSEQ multiplex PCR, and its TCRdb copy is limited to in-frame clones, with some not included. Clonal size and the V and J genes are those of that table, whereas D and trimming came from the DNA. The sample gives about 480,000 clones, around nine tenths of which show up once; roughly 4.3% is in the top ten. Sequencing was performed on peripheral blood. The chain joins TRBV5-6 to TRBJ2-5; maybe TRBD2 (5 bases). The source of this sequence is a woman aged 25 to 39 with acute or convalescent COVID-19. This CDR3 is CASSLGLAYQETQYF. As DNA, the CDR3 is TGTGCCAGCAGCTTGGGGCTAGCCTACCAAGAGACCCAGTACTTC.